This T cell receptor beta chain was recovered during a study of blood T cell repertoires in COVID-19. Across the whole study: Both acute and convalescent COVID-19 samples were obtained from the United States, Italy and Spain. Sample material is recorded as cDNA or gDNA derived from T cells, B-cell-depleted T cells, or PBMCs.

Original handling: For nucleated cells, counts were estimated from reference gene primer amplification. Assay used: immunoSEQ multiplex PCR; TCRdb lists only in-frame clones, some missing. The DNA was the basis for D and trimming; V, J and clone size are from that table. The repertoire includes 270,000 or so clones, around 86% of them detected once, and approximately 3% sits in the top ten. Sequencing used peripheral blood. This TCR came from a woman in her 30s with active or convalescent COVID-19.

This CDR3 reads CAWSVEEPYGYTF. In DNA form, the CDR3 reads TGTGCCTGGAGTGTAGAAGAGCCCTATGGCTACACCTTC. The chain links TRBV30 to TRBJ1-2; no clear D gene. Per the germline V gene, CDR1 is GTSNPN and CDR2 is SVGIG (reference sequence). This CDR3 has 13 residues. V lost 0 bases, J lost 4 bases, and 9 bases lay in between.